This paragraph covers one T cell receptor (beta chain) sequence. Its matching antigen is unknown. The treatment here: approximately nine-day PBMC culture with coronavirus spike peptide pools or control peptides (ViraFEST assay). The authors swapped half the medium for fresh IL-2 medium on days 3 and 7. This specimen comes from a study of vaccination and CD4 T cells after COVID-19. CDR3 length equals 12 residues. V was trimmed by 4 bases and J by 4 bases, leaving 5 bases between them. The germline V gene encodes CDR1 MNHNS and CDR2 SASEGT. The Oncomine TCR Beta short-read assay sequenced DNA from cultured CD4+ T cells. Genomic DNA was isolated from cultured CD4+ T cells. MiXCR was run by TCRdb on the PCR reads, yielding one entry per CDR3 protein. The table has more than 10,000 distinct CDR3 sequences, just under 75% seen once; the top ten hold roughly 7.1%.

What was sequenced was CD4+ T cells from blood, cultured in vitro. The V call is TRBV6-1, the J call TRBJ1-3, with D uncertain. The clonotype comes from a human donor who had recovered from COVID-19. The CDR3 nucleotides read TGTGCCAGCAGTGTTGAGGGAAACACCATATATTTT. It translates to CASSVEGNTIYF.